This record looks at one T cell receptor beta chain sequence and its context. The antigen remains unidentified. PCR amplification relied on 60 Vbeta primers (plus 13 Jbeta primers). Here immunoSEQ multiplex PCR was the method, and the copy in TCRdb shows in-frame clones only, minus some. This table holds about 83,000 clones, 70% to 75% found once. The data were taken from a study of cytomegalovirus exposure and HLA in healthy donors. Across the whole study: An early release of data contained about 85 million unique TCRs, which came from HLA-typed donors. Study findings and constraints: A previous analysis found most TCR beta V segments productive roughly 87% or roughly 30% of the time. Researchers reported in a later analysis that a missense DCLRE1C variant was tied to TCR beta V- and J-gene trimming.

This CDR3 spans 14 amino acids. Germline assignment: CDR1 SGHNT and CDR2 YYREEE (reference sequence). V was pared by 3 bases and J by 3 bases, with 3 bases of the junction left unmatched. The sequence came from a man in his sixties in good health and CMV-seronegative. Sequenced sample: PBMCs. The gene calls are TRBV5-4 and TRBJ2-1, with 7 bases lining up with TRBD2. CDR3 DNA sequence: TGTGCCAGCAGCTCCCAGCGGGGCTACAATGAGCAGTTCTTC. Amino acids: CASSSQRGYNEQFF.